The source of this T cell receptor (beta chain) is a study of T cell repertoires in cytomegalovirus infection. The wider study: Shared public TCR beta signatures pointed to both CMV infection and a matching HLA type. Study-wide results and caveats: Cumulative frequency of public TCR beta families picked out carriers of CMV plus the relevant HLA. HLA-C-restricted CMV clonotypes gave the most frequent clonotype in two of eight donors.

Germline CDR1 and CDR2: MNHEY and SMNVEV (reference sequence). The CDR3 totals 15 residues. The V end lost 2 bases, the J end lost 3 bases, and 11 bases lay between the germline ends. As regards this clonotype: The antigen remains undetermined.

TCRdb processed the reads anew with MiXCR; each CDR3 protein has one entry. Of some 230,000 distinct CDR3 sequences in the sample, over 20% were seen once. This clonotype originated in a human donor in good health (CMV status not recorded). Some clones in this sample may be carry-over from other donors' samples. The source material was CD8+ T cells from PBMCs. The chain combines TRBV27 with TRBJ1-5; TRBD1 might be the D (5 bases). This CDR3 reads CASSLRAGSNQPQHF. CDR3 nucleotide sequence: TGTGCCAGCAGTTTACGGGCAGGGTCCAATCAGCCCCAGCATTTT.